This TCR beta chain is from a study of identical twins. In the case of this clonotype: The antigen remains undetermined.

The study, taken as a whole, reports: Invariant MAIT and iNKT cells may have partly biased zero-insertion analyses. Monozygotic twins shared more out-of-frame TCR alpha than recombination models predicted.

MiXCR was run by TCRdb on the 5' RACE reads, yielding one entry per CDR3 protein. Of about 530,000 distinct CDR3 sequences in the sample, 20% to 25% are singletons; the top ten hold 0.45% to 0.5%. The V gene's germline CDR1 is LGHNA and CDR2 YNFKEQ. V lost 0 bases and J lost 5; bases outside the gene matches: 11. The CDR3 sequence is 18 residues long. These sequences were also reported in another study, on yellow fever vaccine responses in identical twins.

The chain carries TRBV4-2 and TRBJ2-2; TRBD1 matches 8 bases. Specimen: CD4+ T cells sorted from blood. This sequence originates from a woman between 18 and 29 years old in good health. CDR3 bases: TGTGCCAGCAGCCAAGAACGTCTTTGGGACAGGCCGACCGGGGAGCTGTTTTTT. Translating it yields CASSQERLWDRPTGELFF.